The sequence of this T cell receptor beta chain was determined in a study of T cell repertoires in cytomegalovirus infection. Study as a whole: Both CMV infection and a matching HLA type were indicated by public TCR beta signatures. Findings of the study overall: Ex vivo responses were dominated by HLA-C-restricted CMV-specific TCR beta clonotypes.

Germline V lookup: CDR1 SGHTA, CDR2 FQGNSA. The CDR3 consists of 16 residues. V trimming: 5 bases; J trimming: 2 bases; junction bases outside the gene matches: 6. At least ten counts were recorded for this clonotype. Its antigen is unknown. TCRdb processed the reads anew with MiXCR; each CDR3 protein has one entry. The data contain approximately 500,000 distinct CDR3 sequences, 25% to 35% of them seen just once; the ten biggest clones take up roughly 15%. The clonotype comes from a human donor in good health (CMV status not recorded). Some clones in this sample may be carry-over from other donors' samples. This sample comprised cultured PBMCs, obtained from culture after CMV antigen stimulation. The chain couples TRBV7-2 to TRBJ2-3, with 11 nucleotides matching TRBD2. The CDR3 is CASSPGTSGLTDTQYF. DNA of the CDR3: TGTGCCAGCAGCCCAGGGACTAGCGGCCTCACAGATACGCAGTATTTT.